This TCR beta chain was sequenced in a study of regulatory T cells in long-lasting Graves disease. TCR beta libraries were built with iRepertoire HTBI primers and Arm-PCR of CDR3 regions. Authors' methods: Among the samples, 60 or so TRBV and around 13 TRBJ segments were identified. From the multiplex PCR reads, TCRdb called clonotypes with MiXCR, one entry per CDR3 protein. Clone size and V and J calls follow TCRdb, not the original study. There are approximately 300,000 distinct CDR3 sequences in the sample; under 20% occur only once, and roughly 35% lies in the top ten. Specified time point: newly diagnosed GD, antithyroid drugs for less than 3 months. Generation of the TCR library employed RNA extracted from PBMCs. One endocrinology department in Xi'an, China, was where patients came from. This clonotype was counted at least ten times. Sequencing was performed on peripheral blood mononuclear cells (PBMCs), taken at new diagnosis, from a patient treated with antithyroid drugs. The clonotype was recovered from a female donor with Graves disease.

CDR3 sequence: CAAGRGRAEAFF. DNA for the CDR3: TGTGCCGCTGGGAGGGGCCGCGCAGAAGCTTTCTTT. The chain combines TRBV7-2 with TRBJ1-1; weak D call: TRBD1 (5 bases). Germline CDR1 SGHTA, CDR2 FQGNSA. CDR3 length: 12 residues. The ends were cut back, 11 bases at V and 8 bases at J, with 18 bases in the middle.